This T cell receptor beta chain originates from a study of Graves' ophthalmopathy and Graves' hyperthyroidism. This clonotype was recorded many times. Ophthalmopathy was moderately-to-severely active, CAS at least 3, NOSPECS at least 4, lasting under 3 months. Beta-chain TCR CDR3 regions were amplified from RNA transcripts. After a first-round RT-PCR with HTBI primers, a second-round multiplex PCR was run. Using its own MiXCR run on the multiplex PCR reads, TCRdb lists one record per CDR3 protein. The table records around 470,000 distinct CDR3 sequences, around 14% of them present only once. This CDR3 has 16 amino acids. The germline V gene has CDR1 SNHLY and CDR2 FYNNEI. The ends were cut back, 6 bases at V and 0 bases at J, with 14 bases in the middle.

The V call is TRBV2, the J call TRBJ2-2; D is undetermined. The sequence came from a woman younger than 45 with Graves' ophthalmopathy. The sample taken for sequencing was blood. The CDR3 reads CASRPGVRSNTGELFF. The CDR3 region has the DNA TGTGCCAGCAGACCGGGTGTTCGATCGAACACCGGGGAGCTGTTTTTT.